This TCR beta chain came from a study of blood T cell repertoires in COVID-19. Original handling: Estimation of nucleated cell counts relied on the amplification of reference gene primers. Generated by immunoSEQ multiplex PCR, the TCRdb table keeps only in-frame clones and is missing some. V, J and clone size derive from that table, while D and trimming were established from the DNA sequence. The table lists about 160,000 clones, around 80% of them singletons, with under 7% in the top ten. The CDR3 spans 12 residues. In germline, CDR1 is SEHNR, CDR2 FQNEAQ (reference sequence). V shed 2 bases and J shed 2 bases, with 3 bases lying between them. In terms of age and location, participants ranged from roughly 18 to 100 years and lived in roughly 22 US areas. Cohort assignment relied on participant-reported clinical history.

Specimen: PBMCs or T cells enriched from blood (not recorded which). The chain joins TRBV7-9 to TRBJ1-1; no reliable D call. The receptor was isolated from a man aged 40-55 years who had recovered from COVID-19. DNA of the CDR3: TGTGCCAGCAGCTTATTAAACACTGAAGCTTTCTTT. This gives the protein CASSLLNTEAFF. Full variable domain (outside the CDR3, taken from reference TRBV7-9 and TRBJ1-1): DTGVSQNPRHKITKRGQNVTFRCDPISEHNRLYWYRQTLGQGPEFLTYFQNEAQLEKSRLLSDRFSAERPKGSFSTLEIQRTEQGDSAMYLCASSLLNTEAFFGQGTRLTVV.